Sequencing of this TCR beta chain was carried out in a study of blood T cell repertoires in COVID-19. Across the whole study: Donors in the United States, Italy and Spain gave samples during acute or convalescent COVID-19.

There are 13 residues in the CDR3. Trimming took off 7 bases at V and 3 bases at J, with 12 bases between the two ends. The table came from immunoSEQ multiplex PCR; TCRdb's copy has only in-frame clones and leaves some out. The sample has about 240,000 clones; about 81% are singletons. The source is a woman aged 55-75 years with active or convalescent COVID-19. The chain combines TRBV12-3 or TRBV12-4 with TRBJ1-2, with D possibly being TRBD1 (5 bases). The sample consisted of peripheral blood. CDR3: CASTPWGDYGYTF. CDR3 in DNA: TGTGCCAGCACCCCCTGGGGGGACTATGGCTACACCTTC.